This TCR beta chain derives from a study of persistence of HIV-infected CD4 T cells. The libraries were made with immunoSEQ version 4 in survey mode. The table came from immunoSEQ multiplex PCR; TCRdb's copy has only in-frame clones and leaves some out. This sample has about 33,000 clones; roughly 80% occur once, and the top ten carry around 6%. The CDR3 is 16 amino acids. Looked up from germline, CDR1 is SGHKS and CDR2 is YYEKEE (reference sequence). The V segment lost 4 bases and the J segment 7 bases; nucleotides outside the gene matches: 14. Lysates of CMV-infected fibroblasts at 8 to 10 ug/mL stimulated these cells. CD40L/CD69 double-negative CD45RO-high memory CD4+ T cells were collected. This clone occurred a few times. No antigen is known for it.

This specimen consisted of CD4+ T cells sorted from PBMCs after approximately 20-hour stimulation, obtained from a patient who received antiretroviral therapy. The chain is built from TRBV5-5 and TRBJ1-3, with 7 bases matching TRBD1. The sequence was collected from an adult woman with HIV who was CMV-seropositive. The CDR3: CASSKVGTDPGNTIYF. CDR3 DNA sequence: TGTGCCAGCAGCAAAGTTGGGACAGACCCCGGTAACACCATATATTTT. The full variable domain, its missing parts supplied by reference TRBV5-5 and TRBJ1-3, is DAGVTQSPTHLIKTRGQQVTLRCSPISGHKSVSWYQQVLGQGPQFIFQYYEKEERGRGNFPDRFSARQFPNYSSELNVNALLLGDSALYLCASSKVGTDPGNTIYFGEGSWLTVV.